Detailed here is one T cell receptor beta chain. This sample stems from a study of shared clonotypes between healthy human individuals. Germline V CDR1 and CDR2: SGHTA, FQGTGA. The CDR3 extends over 13 amino acids. V dropped 3 bases and J dropped 5; count of bases not matched to a gene: 2. Using immunoSEQ multiplex PCR, the repertoire was profiled, and TCRdb retains in-frame clones only, with some absent. This table has approximately 2,300,000 clones, 85% to 95% appearing once. This TCR was recovered from a man younger than 35 in good health. Some clones in this sample may be carry-over from other donors' samples. The material sequenced was naive CD4+ T cells from PBMCs. Subset indicated: CD45RA+ positively selected. This chain links TRBV7-3 with TRBJ2-3, with 7 positions matching TRBD1. The CDR3 nucleotides are TGTGCCAGCAGCTTCCAGGGGGAAGATACGCAGTATTTT. Protein sequence: CASSFQGEDTQYF.